This T cell receptor (beta chain) came from a study of blood T cell repertoires in COVID-19. V gave up 9 bases and J gave up 2 bases; unmatched junction bases: 3. CDR3 size: 12 residues. Germline V gene data show CDR1 as MDHEN and CDR2 as SYDVKM. Using immunoSEQ multiplex PCR, the repertoire was profiled, and TCRdb retains in-frame clones only, with some absent. The sample carries over 100,000 clones, about 91% recorded once. Sample: peripheral blood. This clonotype was sampled from a man aged 50-59 years with acute or convalescent COVID-19. The chain has TRBV28 and TRBJ2-7; 8 bases fit TRBD2. The CDR3 nucleotides read TGTGCCAGTAGCGGGGCCGCCTACGAGCAGTACTTC. This translates into CASSGAAYEQYF.